The following is a T cell receptor beta chain sequence with its context. This sample was taken from a study of blood T cell repertoires in COVID-19. Study information: In each case, the material was cDNA or gDNA derived from T cells, B-cell-depleted T cells, or PBMCs.

The V segment lost 5 bases and the J segment 7 bases; nucleotides outside the gene matches: 9. Germline V gene sequence: CDR1 LNHDA, CDR2 SQIVND (reference sequence). This CDR3 region has 14 residues. Data came from immunoSEQ multiplex PCR; TCRdb stores just in-frame clones and leaves some out. The repertoire has under 50,000 clones, 89% of them found once; the top ten carry about a sixth. This chain joins TRBV19 and TRBJ1-1, with TRBD1 matching over 8 bases. Sequencing input: peripheral blood. The TCR comes from a man in his 70s with active COVID-19. CDR3 protein: CASSRTRQGLEAFF. CDR3 coding DNA: TGTGCCAGTAGTCGCACCAGACAGGGGCTTGAAGCTTTCTTT.